These T cell receptor beta chains were read from a single sample in a study of monozygotic twins with inflammatory bowel disease. TCRdb reprocessed the 5' RACE reads and keeps a single row for each CDR3 protein, giving no DNA. This sample's table reports 300,000 to 400,000 distinct CDR3 sequences. The specimen was blood. The origin of the receptors is a human donor with ulcerative colitis or Crohn's disease, or a healthy co-twin of an affected twin (not recorded which). CDR3s include the opening cysteine and the closing phenylalanine or tryptophan.

j_call v_call cdr3_aa
TRBJ2-7 TRBV6-5 CASSYLQSSYEQYF
TRBJ2-5 TRBV12-5 CASGLDRLQETQYF
TRBJ2-2 TRBV18 CASSPGQVAGELFF
TRBJ1-1 TRBV14 CASSQRGRSTEAFF
TRBJ2-2 TRBV5-1 CASSLVLGSGTGELFF
TRBJ2-3 TRBV4-3 CASSQQASSGGADTQYF
TRBJ1-1 TRBV20-1 CSAYLTGENTEAFF
TRBJ2-3 TRBV12-5 CASGLVVDGQGPGTDTQYF
TRBJ2-3 TRBV12-3/TRBV12-4 CASSPANQWSTDTQYF
TRBJ2-2 TRBV7-7 CASSFHDTGELFF
TRBJ2-2 TRBV24-1 CATSAAGIGELFF
TRBJ2-5 TRBV29-1 CSVAGATYKEAQYF
TRBJ2-7 TRBV7-2 CASSLGRPSGGPSEQYF
TRBJ2-2 TRBV14 CASSLLGRGPGNTGELFF
TRBJ2-3 TRBV7-2 CASSLALARTDTQYF
TRBJ1-2 TRBV7-8 CASRPPGSDGYTF
TRBJ2-1 TRBV5-1 CASSLAGSNEQFF
TRBJ2-1 TRBV29-1 CSVHGTSGAYNEQFF
TRBJ2-7 TRBV7-9 CASSSVGDRTNYEQYF
TRBJ2-7 TRBV15 CATSSGGTASYEQYF